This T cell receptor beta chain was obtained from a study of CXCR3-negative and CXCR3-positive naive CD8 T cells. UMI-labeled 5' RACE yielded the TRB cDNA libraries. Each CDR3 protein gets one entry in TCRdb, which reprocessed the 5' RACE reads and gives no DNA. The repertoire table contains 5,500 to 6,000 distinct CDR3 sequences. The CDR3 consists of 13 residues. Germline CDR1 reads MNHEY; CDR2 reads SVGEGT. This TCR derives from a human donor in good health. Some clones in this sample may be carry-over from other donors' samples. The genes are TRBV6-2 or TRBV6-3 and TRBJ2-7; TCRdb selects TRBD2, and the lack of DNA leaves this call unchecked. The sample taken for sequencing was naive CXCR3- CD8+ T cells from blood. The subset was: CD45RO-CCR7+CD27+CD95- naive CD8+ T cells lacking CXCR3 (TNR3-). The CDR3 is CASFLRETHEQYF.